This T cell receptor beta chain appears in the sequencing data of a study of blood T cell repertoires in COVID-19. In the study overall: The United States, Italy and Spain were the sources of the acute and convalescent COVID-19 samples. The analysed material was cDNA or gDNA that came from T cells, B-cell-depleted T cells, or PBMCs.

Seattle's cohort entered during active infection and was followed longitudinally. CDR1 and CDR2 (germline): SEHNR, FQNEAQ (reference sequence). V gave up 1 base and J gave up 8 bases, with 6 bases separating them. The length of the CDR3 is 12 residues. Clones were read by immunoSEQ multiplex PCR, and TCRdb kept only the in-frame ones, dropping some. The sample has more than 200,000 clones, approximately 88% seen once; the top ten hold around 6.3%. Source material: peripheral blood. The chain joins TRBV7-9 to TRBJ1-3, with unresolved D. This clonotype originated in a woman aged 25-40 years with COVID-19, enrolled during active disease. The CDR3 loop reads CASSLVADTIYF. The CDR3 coding sequence is TGTGCCAGCAGCTTAGTGGCGGACACCATATATTTT.